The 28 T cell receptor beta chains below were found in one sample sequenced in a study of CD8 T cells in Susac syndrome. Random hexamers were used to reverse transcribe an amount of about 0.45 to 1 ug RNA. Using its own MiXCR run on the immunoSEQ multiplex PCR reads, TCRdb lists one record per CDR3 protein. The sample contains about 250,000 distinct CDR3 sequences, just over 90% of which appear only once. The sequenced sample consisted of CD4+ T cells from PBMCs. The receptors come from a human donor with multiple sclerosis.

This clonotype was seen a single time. The CDR3 spells CASSLASQFNEKLFF. In DNA form, the CDR3 reads TGTGCCAGCAGCTTAGCTTCGCAGTTTAATGAAAAACTGTTTTTT. The chain couples TRBV7-9 to TRBJ1-4; D is unclear. Between the trimmed V and J ends, which lost 0 bases and 4 bases, there was a span of 9 bases. The CDR3 is made up of 15 amino acids. Germline loops: CDR1 SEHNR, CDR2 FQNEAQ (reference sequence).

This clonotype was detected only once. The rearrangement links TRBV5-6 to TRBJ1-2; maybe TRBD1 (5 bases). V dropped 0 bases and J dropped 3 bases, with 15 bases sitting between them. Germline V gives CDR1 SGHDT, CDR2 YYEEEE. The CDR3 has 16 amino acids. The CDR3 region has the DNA TGTGCCAGCAGCTTGGGAGGTGGGGCTGAGGACTATGGCTACACCTTC. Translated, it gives CASSLGGGAEDYGYTF.

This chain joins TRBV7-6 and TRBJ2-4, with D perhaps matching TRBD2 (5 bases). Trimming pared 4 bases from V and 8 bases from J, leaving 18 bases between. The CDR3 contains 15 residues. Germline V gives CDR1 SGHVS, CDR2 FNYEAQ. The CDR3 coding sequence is TGTGCCAGCAGCTCCAACCCCGGGCCCGGGGACATTCAGTACTTC. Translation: CASSSNPGPGDIQYF.

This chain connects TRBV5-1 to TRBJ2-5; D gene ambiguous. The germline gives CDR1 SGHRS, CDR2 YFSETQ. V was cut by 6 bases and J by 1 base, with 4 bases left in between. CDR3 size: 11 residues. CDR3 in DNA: TGCGCCAGCAAGATCCAAGAGACCCAGTACTTC. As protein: CASKIQETQYF.

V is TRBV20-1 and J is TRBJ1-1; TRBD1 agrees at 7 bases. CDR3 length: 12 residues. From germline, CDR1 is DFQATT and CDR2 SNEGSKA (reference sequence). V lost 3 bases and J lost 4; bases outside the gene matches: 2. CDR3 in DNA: TGCAGTGCTAGGACAGGGCTCACTGAAGCTTTCTTT. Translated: CSARTGLTEAFF.

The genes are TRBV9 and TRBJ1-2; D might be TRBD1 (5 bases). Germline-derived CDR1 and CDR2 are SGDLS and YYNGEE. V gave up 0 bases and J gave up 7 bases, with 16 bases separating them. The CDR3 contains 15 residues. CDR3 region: CASSVDHNRMGGYTF. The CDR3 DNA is TGTGCCAGCAGCGTAGATCATAACAGGATGGGTGGCTACACCTTC.

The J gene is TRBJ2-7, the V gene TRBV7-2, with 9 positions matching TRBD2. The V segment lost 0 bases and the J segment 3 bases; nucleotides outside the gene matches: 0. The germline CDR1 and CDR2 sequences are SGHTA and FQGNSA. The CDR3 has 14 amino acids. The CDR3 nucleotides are TGTGCCAGCAGCTTAGCTAGCGGGAGCTACGAGCAGTACGTC. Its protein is CASSLASGSYEQYV.

CDR3 region: CASSGLLRGTGELFF. The CDR3 DNA reads TGTGCCAGCAGCGGACTGCTCCGAGGGACCGGGGAGCTGTTTTTT. The chain is built from TRBV7-6 and TRBJ2-2; perhaps TRBD2 as D (5 bases). The length of the CDR3 is 15 residues. The germline V gene encodes CDR1 SGHVS and CDR2 FNYEAQ. Trimming took 5 bases from V and 5 from J, leaving 15 bases between them.

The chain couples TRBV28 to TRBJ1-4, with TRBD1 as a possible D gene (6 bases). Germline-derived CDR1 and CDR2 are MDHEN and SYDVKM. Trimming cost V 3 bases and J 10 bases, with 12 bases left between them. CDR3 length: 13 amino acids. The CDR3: CASSFPGAGKLFF. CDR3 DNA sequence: TGTGCCAGCAGTTTTCCGGGGGCCGGAAAACTGTTTTTT. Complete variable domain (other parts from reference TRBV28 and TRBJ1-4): DVKVTQSSRYLVKRTGEKVFLECVQDMDHENMFWYRQDPGLGLRLIYFSYDVKMKEKGDIPEGYSVSREKKERFSLILESASTNQTSMYLCASSFPGAGKLFFGSGTQLSVL.

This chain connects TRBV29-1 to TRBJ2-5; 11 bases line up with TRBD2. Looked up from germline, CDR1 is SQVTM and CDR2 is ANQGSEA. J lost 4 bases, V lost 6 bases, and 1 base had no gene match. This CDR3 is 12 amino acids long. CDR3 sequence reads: CSVGLAGETQYF. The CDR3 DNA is TGCAGCGTCGGACTAGCGGGAGAGACCCAGTACTTC. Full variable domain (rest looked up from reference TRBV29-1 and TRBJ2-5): SAVISQKPSRDICQRGTSLTIQCQVDSQVTMMFWYRQQPGQSLTLIATANQGSEATYESGFVIDKFPISRPNLTFSTLTVSNMSPEDSSIYLCSVGLAGETQYFGPGTRLLVL.

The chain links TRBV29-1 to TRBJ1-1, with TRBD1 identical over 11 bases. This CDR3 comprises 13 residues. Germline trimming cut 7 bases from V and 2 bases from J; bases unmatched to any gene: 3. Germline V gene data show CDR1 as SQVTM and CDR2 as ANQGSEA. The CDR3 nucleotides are TGCAGCGGGGGACAGGGGGTTAACACTGAAGCTTTCTTT. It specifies CSGGQGVNTEAFF.

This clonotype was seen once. For the CDR3, the DNA is TGTGCCAGCACCCAGCCGACAGGCGGGACTGAAGCTTTCTTT. This encodes CASTQPTGGTEAFF. The genes are TRBV9 and TRBJ1-1; possibly TRBD1 for D (6 bases). This CDR3 is 14 amino acids long. V dropped 6 bases and J dropped 5 bases, with 17 bases sitting between them. Germline V gene sequence: CDR1 SGDLS, CDR2 YYNGEE.

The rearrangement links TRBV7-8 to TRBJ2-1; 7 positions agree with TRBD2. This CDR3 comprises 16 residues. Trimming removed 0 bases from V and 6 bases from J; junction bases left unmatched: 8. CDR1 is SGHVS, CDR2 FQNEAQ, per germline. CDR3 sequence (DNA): TGTGCCAGCAGCTTAGCGCATGCGGGAGCCGGCAATGAGCAGTTCTTC. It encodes CASSLAHAGAGNEQFF.

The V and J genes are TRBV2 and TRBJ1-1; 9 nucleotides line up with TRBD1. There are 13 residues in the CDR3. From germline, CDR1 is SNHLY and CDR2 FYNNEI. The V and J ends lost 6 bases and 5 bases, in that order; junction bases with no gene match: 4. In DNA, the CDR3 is TGTGCCAGCAGGCGGGACAGGGAAACTGAAGCTTTCTTT. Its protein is CASRRDRETEAFF.

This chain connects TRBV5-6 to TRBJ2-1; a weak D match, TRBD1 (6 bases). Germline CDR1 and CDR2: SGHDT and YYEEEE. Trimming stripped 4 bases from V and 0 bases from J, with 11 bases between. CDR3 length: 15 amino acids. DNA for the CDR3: TGTGCCAGCAGCACCGGACAGTTCTCCTACAATGAGCAGTTCTTC. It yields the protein CASSTGQFSYNEQFF.

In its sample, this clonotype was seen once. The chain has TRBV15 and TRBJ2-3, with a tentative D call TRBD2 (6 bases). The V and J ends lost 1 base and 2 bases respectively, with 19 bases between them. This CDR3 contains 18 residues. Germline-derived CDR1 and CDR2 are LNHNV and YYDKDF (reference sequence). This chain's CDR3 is CATSRVLTSDWATDTQYF. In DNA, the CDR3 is TGTGCCACCAGCAGAGTTTTGACTAGTGATTGGGCCACAGATACGCAGTATTTT.

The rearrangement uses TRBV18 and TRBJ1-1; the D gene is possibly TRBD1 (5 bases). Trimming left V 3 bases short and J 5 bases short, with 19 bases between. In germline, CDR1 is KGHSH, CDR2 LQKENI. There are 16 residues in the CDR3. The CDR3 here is CASSPFGPGARTEAFF. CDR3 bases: TGTGCCAGCTCACCCTTTGGCCCCGGGGCGAGGACTGAAGCTTTCTTT.

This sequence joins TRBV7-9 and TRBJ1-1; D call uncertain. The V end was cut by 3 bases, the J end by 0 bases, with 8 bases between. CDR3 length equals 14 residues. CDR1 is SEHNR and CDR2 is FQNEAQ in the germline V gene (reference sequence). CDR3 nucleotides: TGTGCCAGCAGCTTCGGGAGCATGAACACTGAAGCTTTCTTT. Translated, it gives CASSFGSMNTEAFF.

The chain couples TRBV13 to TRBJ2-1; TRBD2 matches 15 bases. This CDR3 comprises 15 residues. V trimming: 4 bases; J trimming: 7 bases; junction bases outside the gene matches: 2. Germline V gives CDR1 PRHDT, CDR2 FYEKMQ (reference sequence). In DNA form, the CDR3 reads TGTGCCAGCAGCTGGGGGACTAGCGGGAGGAATGAGCAGTTCTTC. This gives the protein CASSWGTSGRNEQFF.

CDR3 nucleotide sequence: TGTGCCAGCAGGGTACTAGAGCCCACCGGGGAGCTGTTTTTT. It yields the protein CASRVLEPTGELFF. The chain recombines TRBV28 with TRBJ2-2, with a tentative D call TRBD2 (5 bases). Germline lookup yields CDR1 MDHEN and CDR2 SYDVKM. The CDR3 extends over 14 amino acids. The V gene lost 6 bases and the J gene lost 4 bases, with 12 bases spanning the gap.

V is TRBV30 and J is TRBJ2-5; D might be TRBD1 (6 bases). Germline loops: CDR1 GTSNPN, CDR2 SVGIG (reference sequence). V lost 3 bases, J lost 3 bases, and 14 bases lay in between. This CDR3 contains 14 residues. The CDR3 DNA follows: TGTGCCTGGAGAACCACAGGGTCCAAAGAGACCCAGTACTTC. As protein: CAWRTTGSKETQYF. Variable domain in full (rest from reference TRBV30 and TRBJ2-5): SQTIHQWPATLVQPVGSPLSLECTVEGTSNPNLYWYRQAAGRGLQLLFYSVGIGQISSEVPQNLSASRPQDRQFILSSKKLLLSDSGFYLCAWRTTGSKETQYFGPGTRLLVL.

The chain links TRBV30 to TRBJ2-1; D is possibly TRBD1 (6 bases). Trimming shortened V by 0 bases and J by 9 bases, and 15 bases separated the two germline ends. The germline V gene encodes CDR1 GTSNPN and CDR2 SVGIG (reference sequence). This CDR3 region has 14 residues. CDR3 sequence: CAWSVQGWSGEQFF. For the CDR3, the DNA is TGTGCCTGGAGTGTACAGGGTTGGTCGGGTGAGCAGTTCTTC. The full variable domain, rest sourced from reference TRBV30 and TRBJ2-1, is SQTIHQWPATLVQPVGSPLSLECTVEGTSNPNLYWYRQAAGRGLQLLFYSVGIGQISSEVPQNLSASRPQDRQFILSSKKLLLSDSGFYLCAWSVQGWSGEQFFGPGTRLTVL.

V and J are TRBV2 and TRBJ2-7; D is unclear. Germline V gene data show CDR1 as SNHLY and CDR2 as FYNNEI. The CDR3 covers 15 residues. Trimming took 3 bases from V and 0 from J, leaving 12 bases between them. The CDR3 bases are TGTGCCAGCAGTGAGAGGTTCCTCTCCTCCTACGAGCAGTACTTC. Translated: CASSERFLSSYEQYF.

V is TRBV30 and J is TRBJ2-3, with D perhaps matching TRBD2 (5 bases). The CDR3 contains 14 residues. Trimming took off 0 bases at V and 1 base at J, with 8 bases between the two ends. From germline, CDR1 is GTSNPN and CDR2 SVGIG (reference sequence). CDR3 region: CAWSVRGGTDTQYF. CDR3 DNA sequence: TGTGCCTGGAGTGTACGGGGTGGCACAGATACGCAGTATTTT.

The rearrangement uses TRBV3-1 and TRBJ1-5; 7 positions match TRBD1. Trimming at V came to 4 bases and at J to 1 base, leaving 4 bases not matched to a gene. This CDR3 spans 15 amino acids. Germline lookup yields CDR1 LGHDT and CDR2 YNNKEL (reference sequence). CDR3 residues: CASSPSGGSNQPQHF. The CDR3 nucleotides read TGTGCCAGCAGCCCCTCAGGGGGGAGCAATCAGCCCCAGCATTTT. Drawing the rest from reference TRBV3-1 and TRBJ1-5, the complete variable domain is DTAVSQTPKYLVTQMGNDKSIKCEQNLGHDTMYWYKQDSKKFLKIMFSYNNKELIINETVPNRFSPKSPDKAHLNLHINSLELGDSAVYFCASSPSGGSNQPQHFGDGTRLSIL.

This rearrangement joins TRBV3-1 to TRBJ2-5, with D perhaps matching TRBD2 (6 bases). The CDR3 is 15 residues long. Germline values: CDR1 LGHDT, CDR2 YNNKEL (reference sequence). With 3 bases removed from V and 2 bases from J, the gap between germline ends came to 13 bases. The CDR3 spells CASSQNSGGQETQYF. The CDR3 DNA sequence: TGTGCCAGCAGCCAGAACAGCGGAGGGCAAGAGACCCAGTACTTC.

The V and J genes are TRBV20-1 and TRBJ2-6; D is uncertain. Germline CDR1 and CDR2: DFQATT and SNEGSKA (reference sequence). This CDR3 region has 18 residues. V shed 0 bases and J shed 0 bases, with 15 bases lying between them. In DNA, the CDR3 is TGCAGTGCTAGAGATGCAAGACTTACGAACTCTGGGGCCAACGTCCTGACTTTC. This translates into CSARDARLTNSGANVLTF.

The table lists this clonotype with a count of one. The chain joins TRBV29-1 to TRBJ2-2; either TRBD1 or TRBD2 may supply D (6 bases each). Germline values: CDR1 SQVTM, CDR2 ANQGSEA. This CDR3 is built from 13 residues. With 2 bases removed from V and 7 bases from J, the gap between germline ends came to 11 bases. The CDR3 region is CSVEPRGHGELFF. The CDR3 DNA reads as TGCAGCGTTGAACCTCGGGGGCACGGGGAGCTGTTTTTT.